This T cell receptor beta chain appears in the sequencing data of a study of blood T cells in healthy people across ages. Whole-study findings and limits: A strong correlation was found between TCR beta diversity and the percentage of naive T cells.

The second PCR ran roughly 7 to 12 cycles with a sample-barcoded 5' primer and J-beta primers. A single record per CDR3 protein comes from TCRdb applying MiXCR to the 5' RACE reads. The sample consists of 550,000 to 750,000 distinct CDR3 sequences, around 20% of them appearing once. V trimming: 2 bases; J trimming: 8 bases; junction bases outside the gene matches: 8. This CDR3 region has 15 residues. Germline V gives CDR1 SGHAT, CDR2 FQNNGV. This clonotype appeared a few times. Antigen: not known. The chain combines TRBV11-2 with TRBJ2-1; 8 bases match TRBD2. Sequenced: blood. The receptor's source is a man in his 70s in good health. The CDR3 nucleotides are TGTGCCAGCAGCTTAACGGGAGGGGTAAGCTATGAGCAGTTCTTC. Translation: CASSLTGGVSYEQFF.